The 32 T cell receptor beta chains given below trace back to one sample, sequenced in a study of T cell responses to AZD1222 COVID-19 vaccine. The table came from immunoSEQ multiplex PCR; TCRdb's copy has only in-frame clones and leaves some out. The sample consists of around 150,000 clones, about 91% of them appearing once. Here the sequenced sample was peripheral blood, taken 28 days after the second AZD1222 dose. All receptors derive from an adult who received the AZD1222 COVID-19 vaccine.

The gene calls are TRBV9 and TRBJ1-5; no reliable D call. The germline V and J ends were trimmed by 3 bases and 0 bases, with 10 bases remaining between them. The length of the CDR3 is 15 residues. Germline V gives CDR1 SGDLS, CDR2 YYNGEE. CDR3 in amino acids: CASSALGVSNQPQHF. CDR3 DNA: TGTGCCAGCAGCGCCCTCGGAGTTAGCAATCAGCCCCAGCATTTT.

This chain uses TRBV28 with TRBJ2-5; 7 bases are shared with TRBD2. V gave up 7 bases and J gave up 5 bases; unmatched junction bases: 13. Germline assignment: CDR1 MDHEN and CDR2 SYDVKM. The CDR3 has 15 amino acids. The CDR3 DNA follows: TGTGCCAGCACCCCACTCCTAGCGGTTGGGGAGACCCAGTACTTC. As protein: CASTPLLAVGETQYF.

The chain recombines TRBV2 with TRBJ1-5, with 7 positions matching TRBD1. The length of the CDR3 is 15 residues. CDR1 is SNHLY, CDR2 FYNNEI, per germline. Unmatched junction bases numbered 10, after V lost 5 bases and J lost 6 bases. The CDR3 region has the DNA TGTGCCAGCAGTTGGAACAGGGGCTCCGGTCAGCCCCAGCATTTT. Its translation is CASSWNRGSGQPQHF.

Here the CDR3 reads CASSSPTDKNYNEQFF. CDR3 nucleotides: TGTGCCAGCAGCTCCCCCACAGATAAGAATTACAATGAGCAGTTCTTC. V usage is TRBV11-2 and J usage is TRBJ2-1; D remains unclear. Germline CDR1 SGHAT, CDR2 FQNNGV. The CDR3 length is 16 residues. Trimming shortened V by 4 bases and J by 4 bases, and 17 bases separated the two germline ends.

The chain combines TRBV2 with TRBJ2-3; 12 bases are shared with TRBD2. There are 17 residues in the CDR3. The trim removed 7 bases at V and 0 bases at J, leaving 8 bases unmatched. The germline gives CDR1 SNHLY, CDR2 FYNNEI. DNA of the CDR3: TGTGCCAGCAAGGGTCGACTAGCGGGGGATAGCACAGATACGCAGTATTTT. Encoded protein: CASKGRLAGDSTDTQYF.

This chain joins TRBV21-1 and TRBJ2-5; the tabulated D call, TRBD1, remains unverified against the DNA. TRBV21-1 is given as a pseudogene. The CDR3 sequence is 16 residues long. The CDR3 region has the DNA TGTGCCAGCAGCAAAGTAAGGACATATCACCAAGAGACCCAGTACTTC. Translation gives CASSKVRTYHQETQYF.

J is TRBJ1-3 and V is TRBV7-6; D is uncertain. There are 15 residues in the CDR3. CDR1 and CDR2 from the germline V gene are SGHVS and FNYEAQ. The V and J ends lost 5 bases and 0 bases respectively, with 11 bases between them. CDR3 residues: CASSNAGISGNTIYF. In DNA form, the CDR3 reads TGTGCCAGCAGCAATGCAGGCATCTCTGGAAACACCATATATTTT. The complete variable domain, with remaining parts taken from reference TRBV7-6 and TRBJ1-3, reads GAGVSQSPRYKVTKRGQDVALRCDPISGHVSLYWYRQALGQGPEFLTYFNYEAQQDKSGLPNDRFSAERPEGSISTLTIQRTEQRDSAMYRCASSNAGISGNTIYFGEGSWLTVV.

This clone was seen just once. This sequence joins TRBV4-1 and TRBJ1-1; no firm D call. The V end was cut by 4 bases, the J end by 1 base, with 7 bases between. Per the germline V gene, CDR1 is MGHRA and CDR2 is YSYEKL. The CDR3 totals 13 residues. CDR3 protein: CASSLAGNTEAFF. The CDR3 nucleotides read TGCGCCAGCAGCCTAGCGGGGAACACTGAAGCTTTCTTT.

This clone came up once. The rearrangement joins TRBV6-5 to TRBJ1-3, with D tentatively TRBD1 (5 bases). The CDR3 spans 15 residues. The germline V gene encodes CDR1 MNHEY and CDR2 SVGAGI. Trimming left V 5 bases short and J 2 bases short, with 13 bases between. CDR3 in DNA: TGTGCCAGCAGTCCCCTGGGGGGGACTGGAAACACCATATATTTT. This codes for CASSPLGGTGNTIYF.

This chain connects TRBV6-4 to TRBJ1-1; unclear D gene. Germline V lookup: CDR1 MRHNA, CDR2 SNTAGT. The V gene lost 0 bases and the J gene lost 9 bases, with 11 bases spanning the gap. CDR3 length: 13 amino acids. The DNA for the CDR3 is TGTGCCAGCAGTGACTCCGGCAGTGGGAAAGCTTTCTTT. Protein: CASSDSGSGKAFF.

The gene calls are TRBV18 and TRBJ2-2; D is unclear. The CDR3 covers 15 residues. The V gene's germline CDR1 is KGHSH and CDR2 LQKENI. Trimming cost V 8 bases and J 0 bases, with 13 bases left between them. CDR3 amino acids: CASPGGRTNTGELFF. The CDR3 DNA sequence: TGTGCCAGCCCCGGCGGCAGGACGAACACCGGGGAGCTGTTTTTT.

This clone has only one observation. CDR3 in DNA: TGTGCCAGTAGTATATGGGGGCCCTATGGCTACACCTTC. This codes for CASSIWGPYGYTF. The chain couples TRBV19 to TRBJ1-2; D perhaps matches TRBD1 (6 bases). The V end was cut by 2 bases, the J end by 4 bases, with 8 bases between. Germline V lookup: CDR1 LNHDA, CDR2 SQIVND (reference sequence). This CDR3 is 13 amino acids long.

The rearrangement uses TRBV19 and TRBJ1-1, with D unclear. CDR1 and CDR2 (germline): LNHDA, SQIVND (reference sequence). The CDR3 is 13 amino acids. The V end lost 8 bases, the J end lost 7 bases, and 17 bases lay between the germline ends. The CDR3 DNA reads TGTGCCAGTTTTCGGATCAACACTTATGAAGCTTTCTTT. It specifies CASFRINTYEAFF.

The V call is TRBV11-2, the J call TRBJ1-1, with TRBD1 matching over 10 bases. Trimming at V came to 6 bases and at J to 3 bases, leaving 10 bases not matched to a gene. Germline V gene data show CDR1 as SGHAT and CDR2 as FQNNGV. The CDR3 runs 16 residues. The CDR3 sequence: CASRRPGTGDDTEAFF. CDR3 nucleotide sequence: TGTGCCAGCAGACGTCCCGGGACAGGGGACGACACTGAAGCTTTCTTT.

The chain links TRBV30 to TRBJ2-7; weak D call: TRBD1 (6 bases). The germline gives CDR1 GTSNPN, CDR2 SVGIG (reference sequence). The ends were cut back, 1 base at V and 4 bases at J, with 20 bases in the middle. This CDR3 has 16 amino acids. DNA for the CDR3: TGTGCCTGGAGTGGGCCTAAGATTGGGGGCGGGTACGAGCAGTACTTC. Translation gives CAWSGPKIGGGYEQYF. The variable domain in full, completed from reference TRBV30 and TRBJ2-7, reads SQTIHQWPATLVQPVGSPLSLECTVEGTSNPNLYWYRQAAGRGLQLLFYSVGIGQISSEVPQNLSASRPQDRQFILSSKKLLLSDSGFYLCAWSGPKIGGGYEQYFGPGTRLTVT.

The CDR3 DNA sequence: TGTGCCAGCAGCCCCCGACAGGCCCAGGGCGGCTACACCTTC. This encodes CASSPRQAQGGYTF. The V gene is TRBV7-2, the J gene TRBJ1-2; possible D gene TRBD1, 6 bases. The CDR3 covers 14 residues. The V end was cut by 5 bases, the J end by 8 bases, with 18 bases between. The germline CDR1 and CDR2 sequences are SGHTA and FQGNSA.

V and J are TRBV7-2 and TRBJ2-6; 7 bases map to TRBD1. Looked up from germline, CDR1 is SGHTA and CDR2 is FQGNSA. The ends lost 5 bases at V and 1 base at J; junction bases unmatched: 14. The CDR3 has 19 amino acids. CDR3 sequence reads: CASSTRQGPVLSGANVLTF. The CDR3 region has the DNA TGTGCCAGCAGCACGAGACAGGGTCCAGTGTTGTCTGGGGCCAACGTCCTGACTTTC.

V and J are TRBV3-1 (or the pseudogene TRBV3-2) and TRBJ1-2, with 8 bases that match TRBD1. The CDR3 is 17 amino acids. V lost 0 bases to trimming and J lost 5 bases; unmatched junction nucleotides: 11. Looked up from germline, CDR1 is LGHDT and CDR2 is YNNKEL (reference sequence). CDR3 sequence (DNA): TGTGCCAGCAGCCAAGATAGGGTGGACAGGGTGGGGTATGGCTACACCTTC. Its translation: CASSQDRVDRVGYGYTF.

This clone showed up just once. This chain uses TRBV2 with TRBJ1-5, with 8 bases identical to TRBD1. The CDR3 loop spans 15 amino acids. V lost 3 bases to trimming and J lost 2 bases; unmatched junction nucleotides: 3. CDR1 is SNHLY, CDR2 FYNNEI, per germline. CDR3: CASSDAGGRNQPQHF. The CDR3 DNA reads as TGTGCCAGCAGTGATGCAGGGGGCCGCAATCAGCCCCAGCATTTT.

The chain couples TRBV13 to TRBJ2-5; the match to TRBD2 covers 7 bases. V was clipped by 4 bases and J by 5 bases; unmatched bases: 7. Germline assignment: CDR1 PRHDT and CDR2 FYEKMQ (reference sequence). The CDR3 is 14 residues long. CDR3 region: CASSSIREVETQYF. The CDR3 coding sequence is TGTGCCAGCAGCTCGATTCGGGAGGTGGAGACCCAGTACTTC.

V gene TRBV6-5 combines with J gene TRBJ2-7, with D possibly being TRBD1 (7 bases). Trimming cost V 4 bases and J 5 bases, with 18 bases left between them. Germline-derived CDR1 and CDR2 are MNHEY and SVGAGI. CDR3 length equals 15 residues. The CDR3 here is CASSLTGVGTDEQYF. For the CDR3, the DNA is TGTGCCAGCAGTTTAACAGGGGTTGGGACTGACGAGCAGTACTTC.

The V gene is TRBV5-6, the J gene TRBJ2-5; no reliable D call. Trimming cost V 4 bases and J 5 bases, with 15 bases left between them. This CDR3 is 14 amino acids long. Germline CDR1 reads SGHDT; CDR2 reads YYEEEE. The CDR3 loop is CASSPGRIGETQYF. In DNA form, the CDR3 reads TGTGCCAGCAGCCCCGGAAGGATCGGGGAGACCCAGTACTTC.

The chain links TRBV6-5 to TRBJ2-1; TRBD1 agrees at 11 bases. The CDR3 consists of 15 residues. CDR1 is MNHEY, CDR2 SVGAGI, per germline. V shed 5 bases, J shed 4 bases, and the junction held 4 bases outside the gene matches. CDR3 coding DNA: TGTGCCAGCAGTCTCGGGACAGGGGGTTACAATGAGCAGTTCTTC. Its translation is CASSLGTGGYNEQFF.

This chain uses TRBV28 with TRBJ2-7, with no clear D. Deletions cut 6 bases from V and 0 bases from J, with 3 bases between. The CDR3 covers 11 residues. Germline CDR1 and CDR2: MDHEN and SYDVKM. Here the CDR3 DNA reads TGTGCCAGCAGAACCTCCTACGAGCAGTACTTC. This sequence encodes CASRTSYEQYF.

The CDR3 region is CSVGHRGRHNEQFF. The DNA of the CDR3 is TGCAGCGTCGGACACAGGGGGAGGCACAATGAGCAGTTCTTC. The V call is TRBV29-1, the J call TRBJ2-1, with TRBD1 identical over 8 bases. The CDR3 loop spans 14 amino acids. Per germline, CDR1 SQVTM and CDR2 ANQGSEA. The V segment lost 6 bases and the J segment 5 bases; nucleotides outside the gene matches: 9.

This clone was seen a single time. The CDR3 nucleotides read TGTGCCAGCAGCTCGGGAGCGGGCACTGAAGCTTTCTTT. Encoded protein: CASSSGAGTEAFF. The rearrangement joins TRBV3-1 (or the pseudogene TRBV3-2) to TRBJ1-1, with D unresolved. The CDR3 length is 13 residues. Germline CDR1 is LGHDT and CDR2 is YNNKEL (reference sequence). Trimming took off 5 bases at V and 4 bases at J, with 11 bases between the two ends.

This rearrangement joins TRBV30 to TRBJ2-3, with TRBD2 matching over 10 bases. Looked up from germline, CDR1 is GTSNPN and CDR2 is SVGIG (reference sequence). The CDR3 sequence is 13 residues long. The chain's CDR3 is CAPTSGATDTQYF. The CDR3 coding sequence is TGTGCTCCTACTAGCGGGGCTACAGATACGCAGTATTTT.

This chain joins TRBV28 and TRBJ1-5, with 7 bases aligning to TRBD1. This CDR3 spans 14 amino acids. V shed 4 bases and J 3 bases; nucleotides not matched to a gene: 3. Germline loops: CDR1 MDHEN, CDR2 SYDVKM. CDR3 region: CASSSGTDNQPQHF. The CDR3 nucleotides are TGTGCCAGCAGTTCCGGGACAGACAATCAGCCCCAGCATTTT.

This chain links TRBV12-3 or TRBV12-4 with TRBJ1-2; D may be TRBD1 (5 bases). V gave up 6 bases and J gave up 4 bases, with 12 bases separating them. The CDR3 totals 13 residues. The CDR3 sequence is CASRPPGIYGYTF. CDR3 bases: TGTGCCAGCAGGCCCCCAGGGATCTATGGCTACACCTTC.

This clone came up once. V and J are TRBV20-1 and TRBJ2-7; D remains unclear. Germline V gene sequence: CDR1 DFQATT, CDR2 SNEGSKA (reference sequence). The CDR3 sequence is 14 residues long. V was trimmed by 3 bases and J by 9 bases, leaving 21 bases between them. The CDR3 spells CSASGRNNLWGQYF. For the CDR3, the DNA is TGCAGTGCTAGTGGGCGGAACAACCTTTGGGGGCAGTACTTC.

The J gene is TRBJ1-2, the V gene TRBV15; 8 bases are shared with TRBD1. CDR1 is LNHNV, CDR2 YYDKDF, per germline (reference sequence). V shed 1 base and J 8 bases; nucleotides not matched to a gene: 6. This CDR3 comprises 14 residues. The CDR3 loop is CATSRGGQGGGYTF. The CDR3 nucleotides are TGTGCCACCAGCAGAGGTGGACAGGGCGGAGGCTACACCTTC.

The CDR3 spells CASSPEGTNSPLHF. CDR3 DNA: TGTGCCAGCAGCCCCGAAGGGACTAATTCACCCCTCCACTTT. The chain joins TRBV6-6 to TRBJ1-6; possibly TRBD1 for D (5 bases). CDR1 is MNHNY and CDR2 is SVGAGI in the germline V gene (reference sequence). V was shortened by 6 bases and J by 6 bases, with 12 bases between the two germline ends. This CDR3 has 14 residues.